This is a list of T cell receptor beta chains from one sample in a study of blood T cell repertoires in COVID-19. Assay: immunoSEQ multiplex PCR; the TCRdb copy retains only in-frame clones and omits some. Of under 75,000 clones listed, around 81% are singletons. The sample consisted of peripheral blood. The receptors stem from a woman aged 80 or older with active or convalescent COVID-19. Both conserved end residues are part of each CDR3.

J gene,V gene,CDR3 protein
TRBJ1-1,TRBV6-6,CASSYPSVRDTEAFF
TRBJ2-1,TRBV2,CASRRAESSYNEQFF
TRBJ2-4,TRBV10-1,CATLENGAKNIQYF
TRBJ2-7,TRBV24-1,CATSDAGGSYEQYF
TRBJ2-3,TRBV2,CASSGSGWADTQYF
TRBJ1-1,TRBV3-1/TRBV3-2,CASSQNSGNTEAFF
TRBJ1-4,TRBV18,CASSQEQGASTNEKLFF
TRBJ1-1,TRBV27,CASSPGGMNTEAFF
TRBJ2-7,TRBV14,CASSPAGNYEQYF
TRBJ1-4,TRBV6-5,CASSRRTEAGKLFF
TRBJ2-1,TRBV4-1,CASSQPGQGRNEQFF
TRBJ1-2,TRBV5-4,CASKNDGGDYGYTF
TRBJ1-2,TRBV7-6,CASSPTADSYGYTF
TRBJ1-4,TRBV7-9,CASSGTGTTNEKLFF
TRBJ1-6,TRBV6-5,CASSYRPGLYSPLHF
TRBJ2-2,TRBV5-1,CASSLAGVANTGELFF
TRBJ1-5,TRBV2,CASSEALGAVQPQHF
TRBJ1-5,TRBV6-2/TRBV6-3,CASSGLAGLAQPQHF